This T cell receptor (beta chain) was recorded in a study of T-cell memory formation after mild COVID-19. Barcoded TCR alpha and TCR beta cDNA libraries with UMIs came from 5'RACE using constant-segment primers. From the 5' RACE reads, TCRdb called clonotypes with MiXCR, one entry per CDR3 protein. The sample carries 500,000 to 550,000 distinct CDR3 sequences, roughly 21% recorded once. This CDR3 region has 16 residues. With 5 bases removed from V and 6 bases from J, the gap between germline ends came to 19 bases. The germline gives CDR1 MNHNY, CDR2 SVGAGI (reference sequence). Remarks on this clonotype: Its antigen remains unidentified.

Overall study findings and caveats: Clones contracting over day 15 to 85 were CD4/CD8 balanced, with later expanders leaning CD4+.

What was sequenced was PBMCs or a T cell subset sorted from them (not recorded which). The J gene is TRBJ2-2, the V gene TRBV6-6; the D gene is possibly TRBD2 (5 bases). This TCR derives from an adult woman who had mild COVID-19 (a few samples of this study predate the infection). Cell type and time point are not known. The CDR3 nucleotides read TGTGCCAGCAGTCCACAACGGTTAGCTAGCCCCGGGGAGCTGTTTTTT. Translated: CASSPQRLASPGELFF.